The present TCR beta chain was sequenced within a study of a mutant IDH1 vaccine in newly diagnosed glioma. For the study at large: Patients were started on vaccination 4-6 weeks after radiotherapy alone, or with temozolomide cycles. Treated patients, averaging around 40 years, were about 62% male and around 40% female. Pretreatment consisted of radiotherapy, temozolomide, or both, with most receiving both.

Sequenced by immunoSEQ multiplex PCR; TCRdb stores in-frame clones only, minus some. This table holds around 50,000 clones, 70% to 90% found once. The time point: week 5, during vaccination. What each vaccine dose contained was 300 ug of mutant IDH1 20-mer peptide, accompanied by topical imiquimod. The study enrolled donors with new WHO grade 3 or 4 IDH1-mutant, ATRX-lost astrocytomas. CDR3 length: 16 residues. CDR1 and CDR2 from the germline V gene are SGHRS and YFSETQ. Trimming took 7 bases from V and 4 from J, leaving 23 bases between them. As for this clone: Its antigen is unidentified.

The material sequenced was PBMCs, taken from a glioma patient whose treatment included an IDH1 peptide vaccine. The V and J genes are TRBV5-1 and TRBJ1-2; D gene unclear. The source is a woman aged 40 to 49 with glioma. CDR3 nucleotides: TGCGCCAGCTCTCCCCTAATGCTTACGGAGGGCTATGGCTACACCTTC. It yields the protein CASSPLMLTEGYGYTF.